This TCR beta chain was captured in a study of identical twins (dated by TCRdb to about 2016). About the full investigation: To test whether fetal clonotypes persist, the study used deep sequencing on TCR alpha and beta repertoires from monozygotic twins, unrelated adults of various ages, and cord blood. To rule out contamination, the twin experiments were replicated at different times with different library preparation protocols. Here is what the overall study found, with its caveats: Invariant T cells such as MAIT and iNKT could partly confound zero-insertion analyses, though diverse VJ usage argued against this for most clonotypes. A weaker excess of twin sharing was found in beta out-of-frame sequences because the signal-to-noise ratio was lowered by fewer shared sequences. Fewer insertions were carried by abundant cord blood beta clonotypes; a weaker similar trend was observed in young adult naive repertoires, while no such trend was observed in memory repertoires. Compared with coincidental sharing between unrelated individuals, an excess of low generation-probability sequences was observed among out-of-frame TCR alpha sequences shared between twins. Because the same donors could not be followed over many years, the conclusions depended on cross-sectional statistical analysis. In monozygotic twins, recombination models systematically underestimated out-of-frame TCR alpha sharing, but the models matched the sharing seen between unrelated individuals.

This clonotype has just a few counts. Its specific antigen is unknown. There are no base qualities to consult, and no much larger clone falls within one base. Library prep was done by 5' RACE. Sequencing relied on an Illumina HiSeq 2000. Template switching added a universal primer binding site, and the final cDNA carried a unique molecular identifier that allowed TCR cDNA molecules to be counted accurately. Specific primers in the conserved constant-segment region were used to synthesize first-strand cDNA for the TCR alpha and beta chains. To control for contamination, every cDNA library carried two barcodes: a SMART-Mk sample barcode plus Illumina barcodes. TruSeq adapter sequences, together with Illumina sample barcodes, were added in two successive PCR steps. The TCR alpha and beta cDNA libraries were sequenced on the Illumina HiSeq platform using custom primers. In the authors' own workflow: MiGEC processed the raw reads to extract unique molecular identifiers, while MiXCR was used to determine the CDR3 positions. For each individual, recombination models were inferred using an EM algorithm with the repgenHMM and IGoR tools. Shared clonotype analysis was performed with the tcR package in R, normalizing sharing by the product of cloneset sizes. To study raw recombination without the effects of thymic and clonal selection, out-of-frame nonproductive sequences were analyzed. TCRdb's own reprocessing of the public reads used fastp at Q25 and MiXCR and kept productive beta chains. Each entry merges the rows of one CDR3 protein and shows their most common DNA and genes. Clone size and V and J calls follow TCRdb, not the original study. The sample table lists some 240,000 distinct CDR3 sequences, about 8.5% of them with a count of one. 3% to 3.5% of the sample comes from the top ten.

Trimming at the junction amounts to 6 bases on V and 0 bases on J, and the germline ends lie 15 bases apart. The CDR3, cysteine through phenylalanine, is 15 amino acids long. The only DNA kept is the CDR3, 45 bases in frame from the first base. According to the germline V gene, CDR1 reads MNHEY and CDR2 reads SVGEGT. All donors were healthy Caucasians. The twin cohort consisted of three pairs of female monozygotic twins, all aged roughly 18 to 30 years. Positive isolation kits from Invitrogen were used to isolate CD4+ and CD8+ T cell populations. These data also formed part of another study, on yellow fever vaccine responses in identical twins. The second investigation adds: According to the authors, the vaccine-induced T cell response in identical twins seemed to be partly convergent and partly specific to each individual. In the study, vaccine-responding T cell clones were precisely tracked in identical twins.

Rearrangement joined TRBV6-2 or TRBV6-3 to TRBJ2-7; the D gene assignment is ambiguous. The receptor's source is a woman aged 18-29 years in good health. Sequencing input: CD8+ T cells sorted from blood. The nucleotide sequence is given as TGTGCCAGCAGCTTCCGGGTGCCGAGCTCCTACGAGCAGTACTTC. It is translated as CASSFRVPSSYEQYF.